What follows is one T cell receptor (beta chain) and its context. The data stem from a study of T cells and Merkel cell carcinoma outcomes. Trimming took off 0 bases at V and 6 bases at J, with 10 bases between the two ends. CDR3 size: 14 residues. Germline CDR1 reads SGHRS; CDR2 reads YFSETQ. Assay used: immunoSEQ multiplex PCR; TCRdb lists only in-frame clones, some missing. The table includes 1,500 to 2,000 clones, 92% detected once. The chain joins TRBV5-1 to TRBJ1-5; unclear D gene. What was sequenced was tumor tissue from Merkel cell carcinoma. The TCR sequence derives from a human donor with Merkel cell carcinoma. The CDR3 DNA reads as TGCGCCAGCAGCTTGGACCCTGCGAGTCAGCCCCAGCATTTT. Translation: CASSLDPASQPQHF.